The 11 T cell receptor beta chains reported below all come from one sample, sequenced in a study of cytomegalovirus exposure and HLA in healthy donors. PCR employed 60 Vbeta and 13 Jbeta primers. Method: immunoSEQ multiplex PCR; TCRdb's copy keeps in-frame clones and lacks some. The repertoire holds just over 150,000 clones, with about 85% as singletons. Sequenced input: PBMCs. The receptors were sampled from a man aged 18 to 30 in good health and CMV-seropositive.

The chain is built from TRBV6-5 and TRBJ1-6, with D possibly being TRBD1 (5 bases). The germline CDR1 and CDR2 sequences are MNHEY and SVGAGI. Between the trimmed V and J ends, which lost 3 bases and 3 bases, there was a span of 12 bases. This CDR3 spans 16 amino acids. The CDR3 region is CASSYSWGIYNSPLHF. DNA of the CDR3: TGTGCCAGCAGTTATTCGTGGGGCATCTATAATTCACCCCTCCACTTT.

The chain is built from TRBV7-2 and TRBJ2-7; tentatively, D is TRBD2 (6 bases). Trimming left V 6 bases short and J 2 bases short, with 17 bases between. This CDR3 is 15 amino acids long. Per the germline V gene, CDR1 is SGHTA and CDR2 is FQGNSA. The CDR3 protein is CASRRDRGETYEQYF. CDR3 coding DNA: TGTGCCAGCAGGCGGGACCGCGGGGAGACCTACGAGCAGTACTTC.

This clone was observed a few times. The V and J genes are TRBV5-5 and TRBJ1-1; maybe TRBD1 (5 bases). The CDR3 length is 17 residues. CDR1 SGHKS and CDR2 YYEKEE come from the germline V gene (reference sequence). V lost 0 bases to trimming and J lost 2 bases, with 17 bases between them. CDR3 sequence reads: CASSLAPWGVSNTEAFF. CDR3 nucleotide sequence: TGTGCCAGCAGCTTGGCTCCCTGGGGGGTCAGCAACACTGAAGCTTTCTTT.

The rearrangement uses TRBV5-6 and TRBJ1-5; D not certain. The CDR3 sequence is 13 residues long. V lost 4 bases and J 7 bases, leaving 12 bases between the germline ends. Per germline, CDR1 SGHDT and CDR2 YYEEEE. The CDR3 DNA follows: TGTGCCAGCAGCCGTACCCCGGGGCAGCCCCAGCATTTT. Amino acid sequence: CASSRTPGQPQHF. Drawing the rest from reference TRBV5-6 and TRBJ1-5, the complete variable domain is DAGVTQSPTHLIKTRGQQVTLRCSPKSGHDTVSWYQQALGQGPQFIFQYYEEEERQRGNFPDRFSGHQFPNYSSELNVNALLLGDSALYLCASSRTPGQPQHFGDGTRLSIL.

DNA for the CDR3: TGTGCCAGCAGCAGCAAGGGACTAGCGGCCTACGAGCAGTACTTC. Translating gives CASSSKGLAAYEQYF. The genes are TRBV5-4 and TRBJ2-7, with 11 nucleotides matching TRBD2. Germline CDR1 and CDR2: SGHNT and YYREEE (reference sequence). Trimming took 4 bases from V and 2 from J; bases not matched to a gene: 5. The CDR3 consists of 15 residues.

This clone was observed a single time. The CDR3 DNA follows: TGCAGCGTTGCGCGGGAGAACACTGAAGCTTTCTTT. Encoded protein: CSVARENTEAFF. The chain carries TRBV29-1 and TRBJ1-1, with D uncertain. CDR3 length: 12 residues. Germline V gene data show CDR1 as SQVTM and CDR2 as ANQGSEA. V was cut by 4 bases and J by 1 base, with 7 bases left in between.

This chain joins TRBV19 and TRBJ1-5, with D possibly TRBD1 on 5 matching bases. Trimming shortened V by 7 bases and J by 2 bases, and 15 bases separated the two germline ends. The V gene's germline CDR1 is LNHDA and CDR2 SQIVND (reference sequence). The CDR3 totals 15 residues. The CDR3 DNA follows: TGTGCCAGTATCGGCCAGGGTGGGGGCAATCAGCCCCAGCATTTT. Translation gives CASIGQGGGNQPQHF.

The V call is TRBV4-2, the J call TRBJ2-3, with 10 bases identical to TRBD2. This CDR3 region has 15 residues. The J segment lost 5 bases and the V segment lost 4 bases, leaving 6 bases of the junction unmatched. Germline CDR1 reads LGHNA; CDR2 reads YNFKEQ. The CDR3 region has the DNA TGTGCCAGCAGCCCCCTAGCGGGGGTGTTAGATACGCAGTATTTT. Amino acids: CASSPLAGVLDTQYF.

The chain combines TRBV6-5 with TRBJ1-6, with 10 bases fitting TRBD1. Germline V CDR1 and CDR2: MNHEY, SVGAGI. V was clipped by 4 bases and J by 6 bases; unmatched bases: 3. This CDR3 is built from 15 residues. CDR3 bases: TGTGCCAGCAGTTTAGGGGACAGGGGTAATTCACCCCTCCACTTT. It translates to CASSLGDRGNSPLHF.

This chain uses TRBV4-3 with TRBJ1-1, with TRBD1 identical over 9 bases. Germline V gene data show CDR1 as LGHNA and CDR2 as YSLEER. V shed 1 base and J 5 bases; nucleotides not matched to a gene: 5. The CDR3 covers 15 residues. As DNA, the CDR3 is TGCGCCAGCAGCCAAGGGACAGGGGCGAGAACTGAAGCTTTCTTT. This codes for CASSQGTGARTEAFF.

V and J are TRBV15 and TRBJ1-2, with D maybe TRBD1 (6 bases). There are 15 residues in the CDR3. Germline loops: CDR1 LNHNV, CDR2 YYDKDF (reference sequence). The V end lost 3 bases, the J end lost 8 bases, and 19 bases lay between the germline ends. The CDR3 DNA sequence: TGTGCCACCAGCAGGGACAGCACTGTCTATGGAGGCTACACCTTC. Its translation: CATSRDSTVYGGYTF.